The sample holds a few counts of the clone carrying this T cell receptor (beta chain). As yet, its antigen is unknown. PCR used 60 Vbeta primers and 13 Jbeta primers. TCRdb's copy holds only in-frame clones and misses some; the assay was immunoSEQ multiplex PCR. The sample yields 85,000 to 100,000 clones, over 60% seen once. The sample comes from a study of cytomegalovirus exposure and HLA in healthy donors. Study results and caveats: For most TCR beta V segments, an earlier analysis put the productive rate at about 87% or about 30% of the time.

CDR3 length: 16 amino acids. V was clipped by 4 bases and J by 3 bases; unmatched bases: 10. Per germline, CDR1 SGHRS and CDR2 YFSETQ. The TCR comes from a male donor in good health and CMV-seropositive. The V gene is TRBV5-1, the J gene TRBJ2-7, with TRBD1 identical over 10 bases. The sequenced sample was PBMCs. CDR3 DNA: TGCGCCAGCAGCAGGGAAGGGACAGGGGTCTTCTACGAGCAGTACTTC. Translated: CASSREGTGVFYEQYF.